This T cell receptor (beta chain) was recovered during a study of early T cells in non-severe SARS-CoV-2 infection. V was clipped by 0 bases and J by 6 bases; unmatched bases: 4. The CDR3 has 15 amino acids. CDR1 SGHNT and CDR2 YYREEE come from the germline V gene (reference sequence). A few counts support this clonotype. Individually, cDNA molecules had unique molecular identifiers attached to them. MiXCR was run by TCRdb on the 5' RACE reads, yielding one entry per CDR3 protein. The data contain more than 35,000 distinct CDR3 sequences, 5.8% of them seen just once; the ten biggest clones take up approximately 24%.

The J gene is TRBJ2-4, the V gene TRBV5-4, with 9 bases aligning to TRBD1. The clonotype comes from an adult who was a healthcare worker with PCR-confirmed SARS-CoV-2 infection or an uninfected control (not recorded which). The sample taken for sequencing was whole blood. CDR3 bases: TGTGCCAGCAGCTTGGCCCCGGACAGGGGAAACATTCAGTACTTC. It encodes CASSLAPDRGNIQYF.